A single sample gave rise to the 19 T cell receptor beta chains below, sequenced in a study of OX40 agonist ivuxolimab in advanced cancers. The data were produced by immunoSEQ multiplex PCR, yet TCRdb's version contains in-frame clones alone and is incomplete. This sample has 57,000 or so clones, with over 85% found just once. The specimen comprised CD4+ or CD8+ T cells sorted from blood, sampled in a trial of the OX40 agonist ivuxolimab. The source of these receptors is an adult with an advanced solid tumor such as melanoma, head and neck, liver or kidney cancer.

This chain connects TRBV9 to TRBJ2-2; a weak D match, TRBD1 (5 bases). This CDR3 contains 13 residues. Germline values: CDR1 SGDLS, CDR2 YYNGEE. Trimming removed 5 bases from V and 4 bases from J, with 9 bases in between. CDR3 in DNA: TGTGCCAGCAGGGCAGGGATCACCGGGGAGCTGTTTTTT. It yields the protein CASRAGITGELFF.

This chain joins TRBV27 and TRBJ1-4; 7 bases agree with TRBD1. V was clipped by 3 bases and J by 5 bases; unmatched bases: 3. Per the germline V gene, CDR1 is MNHEY and CDR2 is SMNVEV (reference sequence). The length of the CDR3 is 14 residues. The CDR3 sequence: CASSFRDSNEKLFF. CDR3 DNA sequence: TGTGCCAGCAGTTTCCGGGACAGCAATGAAAAACTGTTTTTT.

J is TRBJ2-3 and V is TRBV13; D not certain. Germline CDR1 is PRHDT and CDR2 is FYEKMQ (reference sequence). The CDR3 runs 17 residues. Trimming removed 1 base at V and 0 bases at J, with 14 bases between. The DNA of the CDR3 is TGTGCCAGCAGCTTAGCGCGCCTTACCGCTAGCACAGATACGCAGTATTTT. Amino acids: CASSLARLTASTDTQYF.

This clone was found once. This chain uses TRBV5-6 with TRBJ1-4; D perhaps matches TRBD1 (6 bases). Looked up from germline, CDR1 is SGHDT and CDR2 is YYEEEE. CDR3 length: 16 residues. Deletions cut 2 bases from V and 7 bases from J, with 18 bases between. The CDR3 protein is CASSLGSALGAEKLFF. The CDR3, as DNA: TGTGCCAGCAGCTTAGGTTCCGCCCTGGGGGCTGAAAAACTGTTTTTT.

This chain uses TRBV7-9 with TRBJ2-6, with TRBD1 as a possible D gene (5 bases). Germline loops: CDR1 SEHNR, CDR2 FQNEAQ (reference sequence). Trimming removed 3 bases from V and 1 base from J, with 10 bases in between. The CDR3 totals 16 residues. The chain's CDR3 is CASSFSGASGANVLTF. The CDR3 DNA reads TGTGCCAGCAGCTTCTCTGGGGCGTCTGGGGCCAACGTCCTGACTTTC.

The chain is built from TRBV27 and TRBJ2-7; no definite D call. Germline lookup yields CDR1 MNHEY and CDR2 SMNVEV (reference sequence). This CDR3 is 15 amino acids long. Trimming cost V 5 bases and J 2 bases, with 16 bases left between them. The CDR3 DNA is TGTGCCAGCAGTAGTGCCTCGAATCCAGCCTACGAGCAGTACTTC. Protein sequence: CASSSASNPAYEQYF.

The rearrangement links TRBV14 to TRBJ2-7; 9 positions agree with TRBD1. Germline CDR1 SGHDN, CDR2 FVKESK. This CDR3 contains 15 residues. V dropped 4 bases and J dropped 5; count of bases not matched to a gene: 9. The chain's CDR3 is CASSPGGTGFHEQYF. CDR3 DNA sequence: TGTGCCAGCAGCCCTGGGGGGACAGGGTTCCACGAGCAGTACTTC.

The count of this clone is one. The chain couples TRBV29-1 to TRBJ1-2; D may be TRBD1 (5 bases). Trimming pared 7 bases from V and 3 bases from J, leaving 18 bases between. Germline assignment: CDR1 SQVTM and CDR2 ANQGSEA. The CDR3 is 14 residues long. As DNA, the CDR3 is TGCAGCGCCATCTCCCTGGGGGAGGACTATGGCTACACCTTC. This gives the protein CSAISLGEDYGYTF.

J is TRBJ2-7 and V is TRBV29-1, with 12 positions matching TRBD2. The CDR3 has 15 residues. V shed 4 bases, J shed 1 base, and the junction held 5 bases outside the gene matches. Germline V gene sequence: CDR1 SQVTM, CDR2 ANQGSEA. In DNA, the CDR3 is TGCAGCGTTGGACTAGCGGGAGTGGGGTCCTACGAGCAGTACTTC. Protein sequence: CSVGLAGVGSYEQYF.

V usage is TRBV7-6 and J usage is TRBJ2-1; no clear D. The ends were cut back, 4 bases at V and 10 bases at J, with 11 bases in the middle. CDR1 and CDR2 (germline): SGHVS, FNYEAQ. The CDR3 spans 12 residues. CDR3: CASSYLRNEQFF. The CDR3 region has the DNA TGTGCCAGCAGCTATCTACGGAACGAGCAGTTCTTC.

The chain links TRBV6-8 to TRBJ2-2; 10 bases line up with TRBD2. This CDR3 has 18 residues. Germline CDR1 and CDR2: MNHGY and SAAAGT. Trimming removed 2 bases from V and 6 bases from J; junction bases left unmatched: 12. CDR3 protein: CASSYRYVLAGDSGELFF. For the CDR3, the DNA is TGTGCCAGCAGTTACCGATACGTCCTAGCGGGAGATTCCGGGGAGCTGTTTTTT.

The chain combines TRBV7-2 with TRBJ2-7; D is unresolved. Germline V gene sequence: CDR1 SGHTA, CDR2 FQGNSA. The CDR3 sequence is 11 residues long. The V end lost 2 bases, the J end lost 7 bases, and 6 bases lay between the germline ends. The CDR3 loop reads CASSLLYEQYF. CDR3 bases: TGTGCCAGCAGCTTACTGTATGAGCAGTACTTC.

This chain joins TRBV29-1 and TRBJ2-7; no clear D. V dropped 2 bases and J dropped 2 bases, with 22 bases sitting between them. The CDR3 runs 17 residues. Germline values: CDR1 SQVTM, CDR2 ANQGSEA. The CDR3 nucleotides are TGCAGCGTTGAATTACTGGGGAAAGGGTCAACCGCCTACGAGCAGTACTTC. Residues: CSVELLGKGSTAYEQYF.

V usage is TRBV13 and J usage is TRBJ2-2, with 8 bases matching TRBD1. CDR1 is PRHDT, CDR2 FYEKMQ, per germline (reference sequence). The V and J ends lost 1 base and 0 bases, in that order; junction bases with no gene match: 4. The CDR3 loop spans 17 amino acids. The CDR3 DNA follows: TGTGCCAGCAGCTTAGCGCGACAGGGGCCGAACACCGGGGAGCTGTTTTTT. It codes for CASSLARQGPNTGELFF.

This clone appeared once. The J gene is TRBJ2-1, the V gene TRBV4-1; D perhaps matches TRBD2 (5 bases). The CDR3 sequence is 16 residues long. Trimming cost V 3 bases and J 0 bases, with 12 bases left between them. The germline V gene encodes CDR1 MGHRA and CDR2 YSYEKL. For the CDR3, the DNA is TGCGCCAGCAGCCATCCCCCGGGGAGCTCCTACAATGAGCAGTTCTTC. It specifies CASSHPPGSSYNEQFF.

The V and J genes are TRBV5-1 and TRBJ2-1; TRBD2 matches 8 bases. The J segment lost 7 bases and the V segment lost 0 bases, leaving 9 bases of the junction unmatched. This CDR3 is built from 16 residues. Germline CDR1 is SGHRS and CDR2 is YFSETQ. CDR3: CASSLASAGGLNEQFF. As DNA, the CDR3 is TGCGCCAGCAGCTTGGCGTCGGCGGGAGGTTTAAATGAGCAGTTCTTC.

V gene TRBV2 combines with J gene TRBJ1-5; D may be TRBD1 (6 bases). The CDR3 covers 14 residues. V was cut by 3 bases and J by 7 bases, with 13 bases left in between. Germline V lookup: CDR1 SNHLY, CDR2 FYNNEI. DNA of the CDR3: TGTGCCAGCAGTGACAGGGGTGGGTACCAGCCCCAGCATTTT. Translating gives CASSDRGGYQPQHF. The variable domain in full, completed from reference TRBV2 and TRBJ1-5, reads EPEVTQTPSHQVTQMGQEVILRCVPISNHLYFYWYRQILGQKVEFLVSFYNNEISEKSEIFDDQFSVERPDGSNFTLKIRSTKLEDSAMYFCASSDRGGYQPQHFGDGTRLSIL.

V gene TRBV5-6 combines with J gene TRBJ2-7; 11 positions agree with TRBD2. CDR3 size: 15 residues. Germline CDR1 reads SGHDT; CDR2 reads YYEEEE. The V gene end was trimmed by 3 bases and the J gene end by 3 bases; junction bases not matched to a gene: 5. CDR3 amino acids: CASSSQLAGVYEQYF. In nucleotides, the CDR3 is TGTGCCAGCAGCTCGCAACTAGCGGGAGTCTACGAGCAGTACTTC.

This clone occurred a few times. The chain links TRBV10-2 to TRBJ2-7, with D unresolved. V was shortened by 2 bases and J by 4 bases, with 3 bases between the two germline ends. Germline V gene lookup returns CDR1 WSHSY and CDR2 SAAADI. This CDR3 is 11 amino acids long. The CDR3 DNA is TGCGCCAGCAGTGAGGGATACGAGCAGTACTTC. Its protein is CASSEGYEQYF.